This T cell receptor delta chain was obtained from a study of γδ T cells in repeated Plasmodium falciparum infection. Vgamma9/Vdelta2+ and Vdelta2-negative gammadelta T cells were flow-sorted from PBMC for bulk sequencing. This clone was seen at least ten times. Being one base from a much bigger clone, this may be a read error. This same CDR3 is encoded by further DNA sequences in the sample. This CDR3 contains 22 residues. Germline values: CDR1 TSWWSYY, CDR2 QGS. The ends lost 0 bases at V and 1 base at J; junction bases unmatched: 20. TCRdb re-called clones from the multiplex PCR reads via CATT. The sample lists approximately 50,000 delta-chain clones; 1.9% were seen once.

The J gene is TRDJ1, the V gene TRDV1; TRDD3 matches 10 bases. The specimen was gamma-delta T cells from blood. The TCR comes from a pool of human donors (malaria-infected and uninfected, not separated). The CDR3 sequence: CALGELDVLRNWGIHGTDKLIF. For the CDR3, the DNA is TGTGCTCTTGGGGAACTAGATGTCCTACGGAATTGGGGGATACACGGCACCGATAAACTCATCTTT.